The present T cell receptor beta chain was sequenced within a study of blood T cells in healthy people across ages. As concerns this clonotype: Its antigen is currently unknown.

Findings and caveats of the study: It was not known whether donors were CMV positive (a possible confounder of expanded clonotype changes).

A sample-barcoded 5' primer and a J-beta primer mix were used in a second PCR of about 6 to 12 cycles. One entry per CDR3 protein, called by TCRdb with MiXCR from the 5' RACE reads. The table includes 1.5 million to 2 million distinct CDR3 sequences, about 50% detected once. The receptor was isolated from a middle-aged woman in good health. Sample: blood.

Here the CDR3 reads CSASSGGAGTGELFF. The CDR3 DNA is TGCAGTGCTTCTAGCGGGGGGGCTGGGACCGGGGAGCTGTTTTTT. The rearrangement joins TRBV20-1 to TRBJ2-2; TRBD2 matches at 12 bases. V lost 5 bases, J lost 5 bases, and 6 bases stayed unmatched. Germline CDR1 is DFQATT and CDR2 is SNEGSKA (reference sequence). The CDR3 has 15 residues.